Each of the 15 T cell receptor beta chains below was sequenced from the same sample in a study of prognosis after radiotherapy for stage I lung cancer. Two-round multiplex PCR, the amplification method, yielded TCR beta CDR3 from genomic DNA. Round one of PCR was performed, and it used primers specific to each TRBV and TRBJ gene. Via MiXCR, TCRdb re-called the multiplex PCR reads, giving one row per CDR3 protein. The sample carries 25,000 to 35,000 distinct CDR3 sequences, around half recorded once. Sequenced material: PBMCs, taken before or after stereotactic body radiation therapy (not recorded which). These receptors came from a donor aged 50 or older with non-small cell lung cancer.

This sequence joins TRBV15 and TRBJ1-6; a weak D match, TRBD1 (5 bases). Germline V gene data show CDR1 as LNHNV and CDR2 as YYDKDF (reference sequence). The CDR3 consists of 14 residues. The V gene lost 0 bases and the J gene lost 15 bases, with 15 bases spanning the gap. CDR3 protein: CATSRDRDRRLLHF. The CDR3 nucleotides are TGTGCCACCAGCAGAGACAGGGATCGGAGACTCCTCCACTTT.

For this clonotype: Only one base separates this from a far larger clonotype, so it likely reflects a read error. V and J are TRBV6-4 and TRBJ1-6; 9 positions agree with TRBD1. The germline V gene encodes CDR1 MRHNA and CDR2 SNTAGT. J lost 6 bases, V lost 11 bases, and 5 bases had no gene match. The CDR3 sequence is 13 residues long. This chain's CDR3 is CAWGQGSNSPLHF. CDR3 DNA sequence: TGTGCCTGGGGACAGGGCAGTAATTCACCCCTCCACTTT.

This rearrangement joins TRBV6-1 to TRBJ2-1, with D possibly matching TRBD2 (6 bases). The CDR3 is made up of 15 amino acids. V lost 6 bases to trimming and J lost 5 bases, with 17 bases between them. CDR1 and CDR2 (germline): MNHNS, SASEGT. The DNA of the CDR3 is TGTGCCAGCAGCCGTGAGCGGGCCTACCACAATGAGCAGTTCTTC. Translating it yields CASSRERAYHNEQFF.

This clonotype has at least ten counts. This rearrangement joins TRBV6-2 or TRBV6-3 to TRBJ1-5; D is unclear. V lost 4 bases and J lost 2, with 6 bases in between. This CDR3 comprises 13 residues. The germline V gene has CDR1 MNHEY and CDR2 SVGEGT. CDR3: CASSSVGNQPQHF. For the CDR3, the DNA is TGTGCCAGCAGTTCTGTAGGCAATCAGCCCCAGCATTTT.

This clonotype was seen repeatedly, ten times or more. V gene TRBV15 combines with J gene TRBJ2-3; D remains ambiguous. Trimming took off 0 bases at V and 9 bases at J, with 10 bases between the two ends. The CDR3 has 13 residues. Germline lookup yields CDR1 LNHNV and CDR2 YYDKDF (reference sequence). For the CDR3, the DNA is TGTGCCACCAGCAGAGATGAGGCTAGGACGCAGTATTTT. Translating it yields CATSRDEARTQYF.

The chain has TRBV2 and TRBJ2-7, with TRBD2 matching 14 bases. With V trimmed by 5 bases and J by 3 bases, 6 bases remained unmatched. This CDR3 contains 16 residues. Germline V lookup: CDR1 SNHLY, CDR2 FYNNEI. CDR3 bases: TGTGCCAGCAGTTGTTCCGGGACTAGCGGGAGCTACGAGCAGTACTTC. Protein sequence: CASSCSGTSGSYEQYF.

A word on this clonotype: A single base separates this from a much larger clone, so it may be a read error. The chain has TRBV28 and TRBJ1-1; D uncertain. V lost 5 bases, J lost 5 bases, and 18 bases lay in between. The germline V gene has CDR1 MDHEN and CDR2 SYDVKM. The CDR3 consists of 15 residues. The CDR3 sequence is CASSPWGIAGTEAFF. The CDR3 coding sequence is TGTGCCAGCAGTCCCTGGGGTATTGCGGGAACTGAAGCTTTCTTT.

By share of the sample, this clonotype is medium-sized. The chain carries TRBV12-3 or TRBV12-4 and TRBJ1-2; tentatively, D is TRBD1 (6 bases). Trimming took off 8 bases at V and 0 bases at J, with 7 bases between the two ends. This CDR3 has 12 residues. The CDR3 region is CASGGPNYGYTF. As DNA, the CDR3 is TGTGCCAGCGGGGGGCCTAACTATGGCTACACCTTC.

This clonotype showed up many times. The rearrangement joins TRBV4-3 to TRBJ1-1, with 9 bases aligning to TRBD1. With V trimmed by 8 bases and J by 6 bases, 10 bases remained unmatched. CDR3 size: 14 residues. CDR1 is LGHNA, CDR2 YSLEER, per germline. CDR3 in DNA: TGCGCCAGCTCCCCGGGACAGGGTCAAGCTGAAGCTTTCTTT. Protein: CASSPGQGQAEAFF.

This clonotype was seen at least ten times. The gene calls are TRBV5-1 and TRBJ1-1; the D gene is possibly TRBD1 (6 bases). Between the trimmed V and J ends, which lost 0 bases and 7 bases, there was a span of 7 bases. The CDR3 is 12 amino acids. The germline gives CDR1 SGHRS, CDR2 YFSETQ. The CDR3 DNA reads TGCGCCAGCAGCTTGGAAGGGGGTGAAGCTTTCTTT. It specifies CASSLEGGEAFF.

This clonotype was picked up many times. The chain joins TRBV24-1 to TRBJ2-3; D may be TRBD1 (6 bases). With 6 bases removed from V and 4 bases from J, the gap between germline ends came to 19 bases. CDR1 is KGHDR, CDR2 SFDVKD, per germline. This CDR3 has 16 amino acids. In DNA form, the CDR3 reads TGTGCCACCAGTAAGGCAACAGGGAAGAGCGCAGATACGCAGTATTTT. Translated, it gives CATSKATGKSADTQYF.

In its sample, this clonotype was seen a few times. V usage is TRBV24-1 and J usage is TRBJ1-1; TRBD1 might be the D (5 bases). Germline V CDR1 and CDR2: KGHDR, SFDVKD. This CDR3 contains 13 residues. Trimming pared 8 bases from V and 4 bases from J, leaving 13 bases between. CDR3 amino acids: CATTAGQGTEAFF. The CDR3 DNA is TGTGCCACCACTGCAGGGCAAGGCACTGAAGCTTTCTTT.

This chain uses TRBV5-1 with TRBJ2-7; no clear D gene. The CDR3 has 14 residues. The V gene's germline CDR1 is SGHRS and CDR2 YFSETQ. Trimming stripped 0 bases from V and 2 bases from J, with 9 bases between. As DNA, the CDR3 is TGCGCCAGCAGCTTGGACAGTTCCGCCTACGAGCAGTACTTC. Translating it yields CASSLDSSAYEQYF. Combining the CDR3 with reference TRBV5-1 and TRBJ2-7 gives the whole variable domain KAGVTQTPRYLIKTRGQQVTLSCSPISGHRSVSWYQQTPGQGLQFLFEYFSETQRNKGNFPGRFSGRQFSNSRSEMNVSTLELGDSALYLCASSLDSSAYEQYFGPGTRLTVT.

About this clonotype itself: This could be a read error, since a much larger clone is one nucleotide away. The chain employs TRBV6-2 or TRBV6-3 and TRBJ2-5; a possible D gene is TRBD1 (6 bases). Trimming cost V 0 bases and J 2 bases, with 13 bases left between them. CDR1 MNHEY and CDR2 SVGEGT come from the germline V gene. The CDR3 length is 16 residues. CDR3 DNA: TGTGCCAGCAGTTACTCCGACAGGCTACGGCAAGAGACCCAGTACTTC. The encoded protein is CASSYSDRLRQETQYF.

The chain employs TRBV7-2 and TRBJ2-3; 7 bases fit TRBD2. The germline V gene has CDR1 SGHTA and CDR2 FQGNSA. Trimming at V came to 6 bases and at J to 2 bases, leaving 11 bases not matched to a gene. The CDR3 covers 16 residues. The CDR3 reads CASSPNGAGVTDTQYF. As DNA, the CDR3 is TGTGCCAGCAGTCCGAATGGGGCGGGGGTCACAGATACGCAGTATTTT. The full variable domain, its missing parts supplied by reference TRBV7-2 and TRBJ2-3, is GAGVSQSPSNKVTEKGKDVELRCDPISGHTALYWYRQSLGQGLEFLIYFQGNSAPDKSGLPSDRFSAERTGGSVSTLTIQRTQQEDSAVYLCASSPNGAGVTDTQYFGPGTRLTVL.